This T cell receptor (beta chain) was captured in a study of identical twins. As to this clonotype: What it recognizes is unknown.

TCRdb passed the 5' RACE reads through MiXCR, listing each CDR3 protein once. The sample gives about 660,000 distinct CDR3 sequences, 8.6% of which show up once; about 0.98% is in the top ten. Findings and limits, study-wide: Cord blood beta clonotypes that were abundant carried fewer insertions, and memory repertoires showed no such trend.

V trimming: 3 bases; J trimming: 2 bases; junction bases outside the gene matches: 3. The CDR3 runs to 14 residues. Germline CDR1 SGHDN, CDR2 FVKESK. Only healthy Caucasians were included as donors. These data are also associated with another study on yellow fever vaccine responses in identical twins. That study adds: Twins' T cell vaccine responses reportedly looked partly convergent, partly personalized.

The sequenced sample was PBMCs. The chain couples TRBV14 to TRBJ2-7; 8 bases align to TRBD1. This TCR was recovered from a woman aged 18-29 years in good health. In DNA form, the CDR3 reads TGTGCCAGCAGCCACCGGGGACAGGCCTACGAGCAGTACTTC. Translating it yields CASSHRGQAYEQYF.